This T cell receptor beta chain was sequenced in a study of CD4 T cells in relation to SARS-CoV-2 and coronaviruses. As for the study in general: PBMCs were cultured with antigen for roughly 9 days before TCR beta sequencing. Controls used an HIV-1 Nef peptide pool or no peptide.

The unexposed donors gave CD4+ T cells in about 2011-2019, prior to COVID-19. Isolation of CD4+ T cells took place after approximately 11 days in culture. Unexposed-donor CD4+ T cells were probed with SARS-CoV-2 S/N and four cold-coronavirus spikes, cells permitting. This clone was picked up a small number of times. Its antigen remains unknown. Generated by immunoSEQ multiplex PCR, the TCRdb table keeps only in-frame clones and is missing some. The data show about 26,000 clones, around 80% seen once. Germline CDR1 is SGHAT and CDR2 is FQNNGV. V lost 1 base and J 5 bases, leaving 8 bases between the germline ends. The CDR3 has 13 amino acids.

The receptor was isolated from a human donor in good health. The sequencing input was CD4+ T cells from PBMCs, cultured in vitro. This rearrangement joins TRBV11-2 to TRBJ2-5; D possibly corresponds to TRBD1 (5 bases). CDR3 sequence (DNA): TGTGCCAGCAGCTTAGGCAGGGCGGAGACCCAGTACTTC. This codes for CASSLGRAETQYF.